The sequence of this T cell receptor (beta chain) was determined in a study of human T cells and chemical hapten exposure. The sample's time point: pre-sensitization, week 0. Treatment: therapeutic diphenylcyclopropenone sensitization with weekly scalp DPC. Each donor was an alopecia patient between 18 and 70 years of age who qualified for DPC. Turning to this clonotype: Antigen: not known.

Study-level points and caveats: With regard to DPC sensitization, TCRs above 1 in 1000 frequency did not change.

Germline assignment: CDR1 MGHRA and CDR2 YSYEKL. CDR3 length: 15 amino acids. V lost 4 bases, J lost 4 bases, and 14 bases lay in between. The library attached unique molecular identifiers to individual cDNA molecules. TCRdb re-called the RACE reads with MiXCR, one entry per CDR3 protein. This table has 200,000 to 300,000 distinct CDR3 sequences, about 8.6% appearing once. Sequenced material: whole blood, taken in connection with sensitization to the hapten diphenylcyclopropenone (DPC). This rearrangement joins TRBV4-1 to TRBJ2-1, with D perhaps matching TRBD2 (6 bases). The TCR comes from a woman in her thirties or forties with alopecia areata. Some clones in this sample may be carry-over from other donors' samples. In DNA, the CDR3 is TGCGCCAGCAGCCCTTTGACACTAGCTTACAATGAGCAGTTCTTC. This encodes CASSPLTLAYNEQFF.